The rows below give T cell receptor beta chains drawn from one sample of a study of cytomegalovirus exposure and HLA in healthy donors. Repertoires were generated with immunoSEQ multiplex PCR, while TCRdb's copy carries only in-frame clones and drops some. Counted here are under 300,000 clones, over 70% occurring once; the ten biggest clones make up about 7.5%. Input material: PBMCs. Receptors originate from a woman aged 60-75 years in good health and CMV-seropositive. The CDR3 runs from the conserved cysteine through the conserved F or W. D genes are given only for firm matches.

J: TRBJ2-7
D: NA
V: TRBV7-9
CDR3: CSSSRRDGAREQYF

J: TRBJ2-7
D: TRBD1
V: TRBV7-2
CDR3: CASSLRQGIRTYEQYF

J: TRBJ1-2
D: TRBD1
V: TRBV10-3
CDR3: CAISGTEDGYTF

J: TRBJ2-7
D: NA
V: TRBV5-1
CDR3: CASSPLAGASYEQYF

J: TRBJ2-3
D: NA
V: TRBV6-4
CDR3: CASSEQLGEGTDTQYF

J: TRBJ2-3
D: TRBD2
V: TRBV6-4
CDR3: CASKSRGSLGDTQYF

J: TRBJ2-3
D: TRBD1
V: TRBV28
CDR3: CASSLMGQRRGTQYF

J: TRBJ1-2
D: NA
V: TRBV5-4
CDR3: CASSPRQGNYGYTF

J: TRBJ2-1
D: NA
V: TRBV11-2
CDR3: CASSPYETGRGVNEQFF

J: TRBJ2-7
D: TRBD1
V: TRBV6-1
CDR3: CASSVGSRGLYEQYF

J: TRBJ1-4
D: NA
V: TRBV28
CDR3: CASSLIRGIEKLFF

J: TRBJ2-7
D: TRBD1
V: TRBV19
CDR3: CASSIQQGASYEQYF

J: TRBJ2-7
D: TRBD2
V: TRBV5-6
CDR3: CASSLTSGGRVW

J: TRBJ2-7
D: NA
V: TRBV28
CDR3: CASSLQYYEQYF

J: TRBJ2-1
D: NA
V: TRBV9
CDR3: CASGRRVNEQFF

J: TRBJ1-2
D: NA
V: TRBV14
CDR3: CASSQGMDRYGYTF

J: TRBJ1-4
D: TRBD1
V: TRBV7-9
CDR3: CASSPGTGVPTNEKLFF

J: TRBJ1-3
D: NA
V: TRBV2
CDR3: CASSVSSYSGNTIYF

J: TRBJ2-1
D: TRBD2
V: TRBV27
CDR3: CASGPYSGRDHEQFF

J: NA
D: NA
V: TRBV6-1
CDR3: CASLSGVVHEQYF

J: TRBJ2-7
D: TRBD2
V: TRBV4-1
CDR3: CASSPRLAEYEQYF

J: TRBJ2-5
D: NA
V: TRBV5-1
CDR3: CASSFGVSRASSSEYF

J: TRBJ2-5
D: NA
V: TRBV6-1
CDR3: CASGGFGETQYF

J: TRBJ1-2
D: NA
V: TRBV6-1
CDR3: CASSAAVYGYTF

J: TRBJ2-3
D: TRBD2
V: TRBV7-3
CDR3: CASSSRVAGGDTQYF

J: TRBJ2-7
D: TRBD2
V: TRBV5-1
CDR3: CASKPGGGYEQYF

J: TRBJ2-3
D: TRBD2
V: TRBV5-6
CDR3: CASSFGGTSAPTDTQYF

J: TRBJ2-1
D: TRBD2
V: TRBV4-1
CDR3: CASSLLGLAGGYNEQFF

J: TRBJ2-7
D: NA
V: TRBV7-9
CDR3: CASSSGGEYEQYF

J: TRBJ2-7
D: NA
V: TRBV29-1
CDR3: CSVRKGVGGSYEQYF

J: TRBJ2-3
D: TRBD2
V: TRBV6-1
CDR3: CASSLAESTDTQYF

J: TRBJ1-2
D: TRBD1
V: TRBV19
CDR3: CASRKTTDRDDGGYTF

J: TRBJ1-3
D: NA
V: TRBV28
CDR3: CASSFVTVGNTIYF

J: TRBJ1-5
D: NA
V: TRBV28
CDR3: CASRGDSNQPQHF

J: TRBJ2-1
D: NA
V: TRBV21-1
CDR3: CASSKGDRARNEQFF

J: TRBJ2-6
D: NA
V: TRBV7-9
CDR3: CASTSTLASRPTGANVLTF

J: TRBJ2-1
D: TRBD2
V: TRBV7-6
CDR3: CASSSLAGGKYEQFF

J: TRBJ1-5
D: TRBD1
V: TRBV27
CDR3: CASSPDRGSNQPQHF

J: TRBJ1-1
D: NA
V: TRBV6-5
CDR3: CASSLQVLARNTEAFF

J: TRBJ2-5
D: NA
V: TRBV4-1
CDR3: CASSQDPSVVETQYF

J: TRBJ2-5
D: TRBD1
V: TRBV7-9
CDR3: CASSSLQGDETQYF

J: TRBJ2-7
D: TRBD1
V: TRBV30
CDR3: CAWRGGQGHYEQYF

J: TRBJ2-5
D: TRBD1
V: TRBV5-1
CDR3: CASSPTGTGQETQYF

J: TRBJ2-3
D: NA
V: TRBV11-2
CDR3: CASRRRERSSTDTQYF

J: TRBJ2-1
D: TRBD2
V: TRBV7-3
CDR3: CASSQSSGRVGYNEQFF

J: TRBJ1-2
D: TRBD1
V: TRBV4-1
CDR3: CASSQGNQGAGGYTF

J: TRBJ1-4
D: NA
V: TRBV20-1
CDR3: CSAGTGRELFF

J: TRBJ2-1
D: NA
V: TRBV4-1
CDR3: CASSHAQGVSYNEQFF

J: TRBJ2-2
D: TRBD2
V: TRBV11-2
CDR3: CASSLASGSIGTGELFF

J: TRBJ2-1
D: TRBD2
V: TRBV5-4
CDR3: CASSLGLAVTRGNNEQFF

J: TRBJ2-4
D: NA
V: TRBV5-1
CDR3: CASSPGDRGREYF

J: TRBJ2-4
D: NA
V: TRBV1
CDR3: CTSSQHYLERENGKNIQYF

J: TRBJ2-1
D: NA
V: TRBV7-7
CDR3: CASSLGGVNEQFF

J: TRBJ1-1
D: TRBD1
V: TRBV19
CDR3: CASSTLDRLYTEAFF

J: TRBJ1-2
D: NA
V: TRBV5-4
CDR3: CASSLGAANYGYTF

J: TRBJ1-5
D: NA
V: TRBV27
CDR3: CASSLSAGWGNWPQHF

J: TRBJ2-7
D: NA
V: TRBV27
CDR3: CASSGGWEQYF

J: TRBJ2-1
D: NA
V: TRBV10-3
CDR3: CAISATLPGGHNEQFF

J: TRBJ1-1
D: NA
V: TRBV18
CDR3: CASSQGQVVNTEAFF